Reported below is one T cell receptor (beta chain). Its antigen is unknown. No base qualities exist here, and no much larger clone lies one base off it. The data are from a study of T cell responses to AZD1222 COVID-19 vaccine listed by TCRdb under 2021. Concerning the study at large: Because spike-specific TCR depth and breadth did not differ between the two schedules, AZD1222 recipients who got a second dose at roughly 4 weeks were pooled with those who got a second dose at roughly 12 weeks. A total of 230 to 250 trial participants underwent TCR sequencing, of whom nearly 210 had received two doses of AZD1222 and some 25 had received two doses of the MenACWY control vaccine. Trial participants were enrolled by age into subgroups of 18-55, 56-69 and 70-plus years, and around 150, 28 and 57 TCR-sequenced participants, respectively, were included in these subgroups.

The CDR3 regions of human TCRbeta chains were subjected to immunosequencing. As for the authors' bioinformatics: TCRs in the repertoires were matched against a reference library of SARS-CoV-2-specific TCRs that had been generated with the MIRA antigen-specificity platform. Breadth meant the fraction of unique TCRs that were SARS-CoV-2-associated, whereas depth meant the fraction of total T cells that were SARS-CoV-2-associated. Using the MIRA data, each spike-specific TCR was mapped to the spike region that the TCR reacts to and placed in a CD4 or CD8 class. Log10-transformed breadth and depth values were compared by one-way ANOVA with Sidak's multiple comparisons tests. TCRdb retrieved this table from immuneACCESS and kept in-frame rearrangements only. Not all clones are present; in checked studies, unresolved V genes account for under half, and no reason is known for the remainder. V and J calls and clone size follow that table, whereas D and trimming were derived from the DNA. The sample has approximately 91,000 clones on record, 88% of them singletons. Roughly 13% of the sample rests with the top ten.

The label giving this sample's time point can be read as: baseline before first vaccination. Vaccinee samples were obtained from the UK trials COV001 and COV002, which included a single-blind randomized controlled phase 2/3 trial of AZD1222 (ChAdOx1 nCoV-19) in healthy adults. For TCRbeta chain sequencing, PBMC samples from trial participants were taken at day 0 and at day 28 after the second dose. What the study reported, not specific to this receptor: Conclusions about previously exposed vaccinees are limited because only a handful of AZD1222 recipients were SARS-CoV-2 seropositive at baseline. After two AZD1222 doses, spike-specific TCR breadth and depth were significantly higher than at day 0 and than in MenACWY recipients. No day 14 peak-response samples were available, so repertoires were characterized only after the peak T cell response. Participants were mostly white British and included more females than males, and it was suggested by the authors that clonal diversity may have been underestimated. Reportedly, close to half of the unique spike-specific TCRs recognized epitopes lying outside the regions that are mutated in the B.1.351 and B.1.1.7 variants. Vaccine-associated CD4 TCRs spanned the whole spike protein, with dominant responses in regions 160-218 and 743-854. In the small 56-69-year group, the increase in depth fell short of significance, most likely because of low power.

The sequence derives from an adult in good health. The sequencing used peripheral blood, collected on day 0 of AZD1222 vaccination.

The CDR3 region reads CASREGVGSIHYGYTF. The nucleotides read TGCGCCAGCAGGGAAGGGGTCGGCTCTATTCACTATGGCTACACCTTC. The V gene is TRBV4-3 and the J gene is TRBJ1-2; the D gene is perhaps TRBD1, from 5 matching bases. Taken from the germline V gene, the CDR1 and CDR2 loops are LGHNA and YSLEER. The germline ends are 20 bases apart after V is trimmed by 6 bases and J by 3 bases. There are 16 amino acids in the CDR3, from cysteine to phenylalanine inclusive. This entry keeps only the CDR3 DNA: 48 bases, framed from base 1.